This entry describes one T cell receptor beta chain. Its antigen is as yet unknown. This entry belongs to a study of ipilimumab plus nivolumab after autologous stem cell transplantation. Study in general: Patients received a median of roughly five ipilimumab and 8 nivolumab doses.

Patients got ipilimumab 1 mg/kg beginning 14 to 28 days post-transplant. TCRdb's table, derived via immunoSEQ multiplex PCR, lists solely in-frame clones and lacks some. The data show tens of thousands of clones, about 86% seen once. The study, taken as a whole, reports: Per the authors, repertoire, Treg and microbiota data justify further study.

Per germline, CDR1 SNHLY and CDR2 FYNNEI. Trimming removed 7 bases at V and 7 bases at J, with 22 bases between. CDR3 length: 15 residues. This TCR was sampled from a male donor with diffuse large B-cell lymphoma. The source material was PBMCs, sampled in a trial of ipilimumab plus nivolumab as post-transplant consolidation. The rearrangement links TRBV2 to TRBJ1-1; tentatively, D is TRBD1 (5 bases). CDR3 DNA: TGTGCCAGCAATACGCCCGGGACTGGAGGGGATGAAGCTTTCTTT. This codes for CASNTPGTGGDEAFF.